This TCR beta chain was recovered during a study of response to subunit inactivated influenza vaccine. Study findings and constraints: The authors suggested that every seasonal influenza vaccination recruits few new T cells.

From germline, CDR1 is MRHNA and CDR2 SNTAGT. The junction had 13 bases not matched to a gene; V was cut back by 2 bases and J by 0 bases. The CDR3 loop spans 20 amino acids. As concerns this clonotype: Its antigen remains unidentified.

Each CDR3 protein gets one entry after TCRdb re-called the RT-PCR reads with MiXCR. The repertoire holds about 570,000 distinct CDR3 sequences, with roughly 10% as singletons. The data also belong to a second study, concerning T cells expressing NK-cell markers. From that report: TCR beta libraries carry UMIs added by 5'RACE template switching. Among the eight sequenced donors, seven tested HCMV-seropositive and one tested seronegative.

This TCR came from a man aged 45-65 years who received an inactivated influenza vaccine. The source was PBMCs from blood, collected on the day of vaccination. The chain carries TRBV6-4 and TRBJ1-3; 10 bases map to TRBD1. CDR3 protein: CASSDLPGQGQKSSGNTIYF. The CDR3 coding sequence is TGTGCCAGCAGTGACCTCCCGGGACAGGGGCAAAAGAGCTCTGGAAACACCATATATTTT.